These 25 T cell receptor beta chains share one sample of origin, sequenced in a study of response to subunit inactivated influenza vaccine. Each CDR3 protein gets one entry after TCRdb re-called the RT-PCR reads with MiXCR. The table shows about 570,000 distinct CDR3 sequences, with 12% occurring only once. The sequencing here drew on PBMCs from blood, taken on the day of vaccination. Receptors were obtained from a man aged 45 to 65 who received an inactivated influenza vaccine.

In this sample, this clonotype turned up many times. This chain's CDR3 is CASNRGDNEQFF. The DNA for the CDR3 is TGCGCCAGTAACAGGGGCGACAATGAGCAGTTCTTC. V usage is TRBV5-1 and J usage is TRBJ2-1, with 7 bases that match TRBD1. V lost 8 bases, J lost 5 bases, and 4 bases stayed unmatched. The CDR3 has 12 residues. Germline V CDR1 and CDR2: SGHRS, YFSETQ.

This clonotype was counted at least ten times. DNA of the CDR3: TGTGCCAGCAGCGTACTTACAGGGGCTGGAAACACCATATATTTT. Amino acid sequence: CASSVLTGAGNTIYF. The rearrangement joins TRBV9 to TRBJ1-3; 7 nucleotides line up with TRBD1. CDR1 and CDR2 (germline): SGDLS, YYNGEE. The CDR3 extends over 15 amino acids. V lost 1 base, J lost 2 bases, and 3 bases stayed unmatched.

The gene calls are TRBV30 and TRBJ2-1; D unresolved. This CDR3 contains 13 residues. Trimming took off 4 bases at V and 0 bases at J, with 7 bases between the two ends. Germline V gene sequence: CDR1 GTSNPN, CDR2 SVGIG (reference sequence). The CDR3 is CAWTAPSYNEQFF. CDR3 in DNA: TGTGCCTGGACGGCTCCCTCCTACAATGAGCAGTTCTTC. Full variable domain (rest looked up from reference TRBV30 and TRBJ2-1): SQTIHQWPATLVQPVGSPLSLECTVEGTSNPNLYWYRQAAGRGLQLLFYSVGIGQISSEVPQNLSASRPQDRQFILSSKKLLLSDSGFYLCAWTAPSYNEQFFGPGTRLTVL.

Note on this clonotype: A single base separates this from a much larger clone, so it may be a read error. J is TRBJ2-2 and V is TRBV4-3; 7 positions match TRBD2. The CDR3 is 17 amino acids. Per germline, CDR1 LGHNA and CDR2 YSLEER. This chain's CDR3 is CASNQDRGGANTGELFF. In DNA form, the CDR3 reads TGCGCCAGCAACCAAGATCGCGGGGGTGCGAACACCGGGGAGCTGTTTTTT.

The V and J genes are TRBV20-1 and TRBJ2-5; 8 bases match TRBD2. Germline CDR1 and CDR2: DFQATT and SNEGSKA (reference sequence). The V and J ends lost 0 bases and 3 bases, in that order; junction bases with no gene match: 6. The CDR3 spans 15 residues. The CDR3 nucleotides are TGCAGTGCTAGAGATTCGCGGGAGGCAAAAGAGACCCAGTACTTC. It specifies CSARDSREAKETQYF.

The gene calls are TRBV3-1 and TRBJ2-7; possibly TRBD2 for D (5 bases). V was pared by 6 bases and J by 4 bases, with 25 bases between. The CDR3 is 17 residues long. Germline V CDR1 and CDR2: LGHDT, YNNKEL (reference sequence). The CDR3 is CASSPRAGTPRRYEQYF. The CDR3, as DNA: TGTGCCAGCAGTCCAAGGGCCGGCACACCAAGGAGGTACGAGCAGTACTTC.

A single count supports this clonotype. The genes are TRBV14 and TRBJ1-6, with TRBD1 matching over 8 bases. The germline CDR1 and CDR2 sequences are SGHDN and FVKESK. Germline trimming cut 4 bases from V and 9 bases from J; bases unmatched to any gene: 8. The CDR3 loop spans 15 amino acids. CDR3 in amino acids: CASSPLGQGSSPLHF. In DNA, the CDR3 is TGTGCCAGCAGCCCACTCGGACAGGGTTCTTCACCCCTCCACTTT.

Many counts were recorded for this clonotype. The chain recombines TRBV5-1 with TRBJ2-3, with 9 bases lining up with TRBD1. The CDR3 covers 14 residues. The V and J ends lost 0 bases and 6 bases, in that order; junction bases with no gene match: 2. Germline V CDR1 and CDR2: SGHRS, YFSETQ. Here the CDR3 DNA reads TGCGCCAGCAGCTTGGCACAGGGGGCCGATACGCAGTATTTT. This encodes CASSLAQGADTQYF.

The CDR3 sequence is CASSFGLAGDRDTQYF. DNA for the CDR3: TGCGCCAGCAGCTTCGGACTAGCGGGAGATAGGGATACGCAGTATTTT. The chain joins TRBV5-1 to TRBJ2-3, with TRBD2 matching 13 bases. After removal of 2 bases from V and 6 bases from J, the junction contained 6 bases not matched to a gene. The CDR3 is 16 amino acids. From germline, CDR1 is SGHRS and CDR2 YFSETQ. The full variable domain, in which reference TRBV5-1 and TRBJ2-3 provide the parts outside the CDR3, is KAGVTQTPRYLIKTRGQQVTLSCSPISGHRSVSWYQQTPGQGLQFLFEYFSETQRNKGNFPGRFSGRQFSNSRSEMNVSTLELGDSALYLCASSFGLAGDRDTQYFGPGTRLTVL.

The J gene is TRBJ2-7, the V gene TRBV28, with 9 bases fitting TRBD2. Losses at the gene ends were 3 bases for V and 2 bases for J; bases not matched to a gene: 8. CDR1 is MDHEN and CDR2 is SYDVKM in the germline V gene. This CDR3 is 16 amino acids long. CDR3 DNA: TGTGCCAGCAGTTTCCTAGCGGGACAACCTCCCTACGAGCAGTACTTC. It translates to CASSFLAGQPPYEQYF.

There are many counts of this clonotype. The chain links TRBV4-2 to TRBJ1-5; D not resolved. Trimming took 1 base from V and 0 from J, leaving 4 bases between them. The CDR3 sequence is 14 residues long. Germline CDR1 is LGHNA and CDR2 is YNFKEQ. Here the CDR3 reads CASSQANSNQPQHF. CDR3 nucleotide sequence: TGTGCCAGCAGCCAAGCCAATAGCAATCAGCCCCAGCATTTT.

In DNA, the CDR3 is TGCGCCAGCAGTGAGTCGTCGAGCGCGAGGCCGAATGAGCAGTTCTTC. Translating gives CASSESSSARPNEQFF. The V and J genes are TRBV10-2 and TRBJ2-1; no firm D call. The CDR3 sequence is 16 residues long. Trimming removed 0 bases from V and 7 bases from J, with 16 bases in between. The germline V gene encodes CDR1 WSHSY and CDR2 SAAADI.

This clonotype has just a few counts. The chain links TRBV4-1 to TRBJ1-1; D is unresolved. Germline loops: CDR1 MGHRA, CDR2 YSYEKL. Trimming shortened V by 1 base and J by 6 bases, and 9 bases separated the two germline ends. The CDR3 totals 13 residues. CDR3 sequence: CASSQGDAAEAFF. CDR3 nucleotide sequence: TGCGCCAGCAGCCAAGGGGATGCGGCTGAAGCTTTCTTT.

The chain employs TRBV10-1 and TRBJ1-2; 9 positions match TRBD1. The germline V gene has CDR1 WNHNN and CDR2 SYGVQD (reference sequence). CDR3 length: 15 residues. Germline trimming cut 6 bases from V and 7 bases from J; bases unmatched to any gene: 12. This CDR3 reads CASSLPTGGKVGYTF. CDR3 bases: TGCGCCAGCAGCTTACCCACAGGGGGCAAGGTTGGCTACACCTTC.

The chain carries TRBV29-1 and TRBJ2-1; no reliable D call. Germline V gene data show CDR1 as SQVTM and CDR2 as ANQGSEA. CDR3 size: 11 residues. Between the trimmed V and J ends, which lost 0 bases and 10 bases, there was a span of 7 bases. This chain's CDR3 is CSVEDGGEQFF. The CDR3 DNA reads TGCAGCGTTGAAGATGGTGGGGAGCAGTTCTTC.

The V gene is TRBV7-6, the J gene TRBJ2-2; D is possibly TRBD2 (5 bases). This CDR3 is 15 amino acids long. Per germline, CDR1 SGHVS and CDR2 FNYEAQ. The V end lost 0 bases, the J end lost 2 bases, and 7 bases lay between the germline ends. The CDR3 DNA is TGTGCCAGCAGCTTAGCGGACTTAAACACCGGGGAGCTGTTTTTT. Translating it yields CASSLADLNTGELFF.

This chain joins TRBV25-1 and TRBJ2-2; the match to TRBD1 covers 9 bases. CDR1 and CDR2 from the germline V gene are MGHDK and SYGVNS. V gave up 10 bases and J gave up 7 bases; unmatched junction bases: 7. This CDR3 is 13 amino acids long. The CDR3 region is CATTGQGFGELFF. The CDR3 region has the DNA TGTGCCACTACGGGACAGGGTTTCGGGGAGCTGTTTTTT.

This clonotype has a handful of counts. This chain uses TRBV4-3 with TRBJ2-5; 8 nucleotides line up with TRBD2. The CDR3 extends over 15 amino acids. Per germline, CDR1 LGHNA and CDR2 YSLEER. V lost 3 bases to trimming and J lost 5 bases; unmatched junction nucleotides: 8. The CDR3 nucleotides read TGCGCCAGCAGCCAGACCAGGACTAGCAGTGAGACCCAGTACTTC. It encodes CASSQTRTSSETQYF.

The chain carries TRBV3-1 and TRBJ2-3; possible D gene TRBD2, 7 bases. This CDR3 comprises 16 residues. Looked up from germline, CDR1 is LGHDT and CDR2 is YNNKEL (reference sequence). V shed 4 bases and J shed 5 bases, with 19 bases lying between them. The CDR3, as DNA: TGTGCCAGCAGCCTCGGGGGGCAGGTCGGAGGAGATACGCAGTATTTT. Translation gives CASSLGGQVGGDTQYF.

The chain has TRBV20-1 and TRBJ2-5; 7 bases agree with TRBD2. The V gene end was trimmed by 6 bases and the J gene end by 5 bases; junction bases not matched to a gene: 18. The germline V gene has CDR1 DFQATT and CDR2 SNEGSKA (reference sequence). The CDR3 totals 16 residues. The CDR3 here is CSAPRVAGRERETQYF. The DNA of the CDR3 is TGCAGTGCGCCGCGGGTTGCGGGGAGGGAGCGGGAGACCCAGTACTTC.

This clonotype was observed a few times. The chain recombines TRBV28 with TRBJ2-7; a possible D gene is TRBD2 (5 bases). V dropped 4 bases and J dropped 7 bases, with 20 bases sitting between them. CDR1 and CDR2 (germline): MDHEN, SYDVKM. This CDR3 region has 15 residues. CDR3 in amino acids: CASSSQLVYYEEQYF. Here the CDR3 DNA reads TGTGCCAGCAGTTCCCAACTAGTTTACTACGAAGAGCAGTACTTC.

The chain couples TRBV20-1 to TRBJ2-1; D is ambiguous. In germline, CDR1 is DFQATT, CDR2 SNEGSKA (reference sequence). The CDR3 contains 15 residues. V shed 0 bases and J shed 2 bases, with 11 bases lying between them. The CDR3: CSARDQLVAYNEQFF. CDR3 nucleotide sequence: TGCAGTGCTAGAGATCAACTGGTTGCCTACAATGAGCAGTTCTTC.

J is TRBJ1-1 and V is TRBV12-3 or TRBV12-4; D unclear. Trimming left V 7 bases short and J 3 bases short, with 18 bases between. The CDR3 is 15 residues long. CDR3 nucleotide sequence: TGTGCCAGCACCTACTCCCCAGGCCCCTACACTGAAGCTTTCTTT. As protein: CASTYSPGPYTEAFF.

This rearrangement joins TRBV11-2 to TRBJ2-2, with D possibly being TRBD1 or TRBD2 (5 bases each). Germline V CDR1 and CDR2: SGHAT, FQNNGV. The CDR3 has 16 residues. V was pared by 8 bases and J by 0 bases, with 16 bases between. The CDR3 protein is CASQVGPQTNTGELFF. CDR3 coding DNA: TGTGCCAGCCAAGTGGGACCGCAAACGAACACCGGGGAGCTGTTTTTT.

This clonotype was found many times. The rearrangement links TRBV12-3 or TRBV12-4 to TRBJ2-5; tentatively, D is TRBD2 (6 bases). The ends were cut back, 6 bases at V and 2 bases at J, with 10 bases in the middle. The CDR3 totals 13 residues. The CDR3 sequence: CASSLTRQETQYF. The CDR3 bases are TGTGCCAGCAGCCTGACTAGACAAGAGACCCAGTACTTC.